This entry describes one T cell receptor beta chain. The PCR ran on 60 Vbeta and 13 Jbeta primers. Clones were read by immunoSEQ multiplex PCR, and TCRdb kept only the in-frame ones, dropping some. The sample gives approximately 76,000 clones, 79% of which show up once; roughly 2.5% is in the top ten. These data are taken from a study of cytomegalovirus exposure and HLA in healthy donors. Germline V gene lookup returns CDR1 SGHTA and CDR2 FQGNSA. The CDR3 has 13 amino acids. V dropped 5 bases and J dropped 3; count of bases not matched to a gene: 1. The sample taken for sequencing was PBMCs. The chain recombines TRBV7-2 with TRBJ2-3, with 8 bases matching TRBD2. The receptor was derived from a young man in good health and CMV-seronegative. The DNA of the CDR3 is TGTGCCAGCAGCCCTAGCGGGACAGATACGCAGTATTTT. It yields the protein CASSPSGTDTQYF.